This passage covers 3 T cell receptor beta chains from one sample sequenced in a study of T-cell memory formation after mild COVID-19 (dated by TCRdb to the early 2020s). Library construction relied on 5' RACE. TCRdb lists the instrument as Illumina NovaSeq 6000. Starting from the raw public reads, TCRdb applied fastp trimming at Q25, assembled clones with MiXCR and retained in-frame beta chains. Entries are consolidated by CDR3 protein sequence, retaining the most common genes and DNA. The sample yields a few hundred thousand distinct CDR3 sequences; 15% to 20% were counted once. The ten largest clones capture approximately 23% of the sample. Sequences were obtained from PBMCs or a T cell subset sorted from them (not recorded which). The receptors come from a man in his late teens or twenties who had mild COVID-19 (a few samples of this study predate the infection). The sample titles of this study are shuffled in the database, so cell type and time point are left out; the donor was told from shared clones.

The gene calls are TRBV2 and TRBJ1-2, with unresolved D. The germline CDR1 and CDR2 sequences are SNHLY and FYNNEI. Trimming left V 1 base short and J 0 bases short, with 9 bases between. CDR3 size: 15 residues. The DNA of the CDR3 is TGTGCCAGCAGTGAAGGGCCAAGACCTAACTATGGCTACACCTTC. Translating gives CASSEGPRPNYGYTF.

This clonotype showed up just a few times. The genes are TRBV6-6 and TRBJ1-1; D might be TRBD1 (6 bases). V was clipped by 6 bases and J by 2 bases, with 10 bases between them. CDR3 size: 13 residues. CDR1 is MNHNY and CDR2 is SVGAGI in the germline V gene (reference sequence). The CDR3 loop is CASRAGDNTEAFF. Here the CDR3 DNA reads TGTGCCAGCAGGGCAGGGGACAACACTGAAGCTTTCTTT.

The CDR3 loop reads CASSPAGTGNPYEQYF. The CDR3 DNA is TGTGCCAGCTCACCGGCGGGAACAGGGAACCCCTACGAGCAGTACTTC. The chain carries TRBV18 and TRBJ2-7; D is perhaps TRBD1 or TRBD2 (6 bases each). Germline CDR1 and CDR2: KGHSH and LQKENI. Trimming cost V 3 bases and J 2 bases, with 17 bases left between them. This CDR3 spans 16 amino acids.